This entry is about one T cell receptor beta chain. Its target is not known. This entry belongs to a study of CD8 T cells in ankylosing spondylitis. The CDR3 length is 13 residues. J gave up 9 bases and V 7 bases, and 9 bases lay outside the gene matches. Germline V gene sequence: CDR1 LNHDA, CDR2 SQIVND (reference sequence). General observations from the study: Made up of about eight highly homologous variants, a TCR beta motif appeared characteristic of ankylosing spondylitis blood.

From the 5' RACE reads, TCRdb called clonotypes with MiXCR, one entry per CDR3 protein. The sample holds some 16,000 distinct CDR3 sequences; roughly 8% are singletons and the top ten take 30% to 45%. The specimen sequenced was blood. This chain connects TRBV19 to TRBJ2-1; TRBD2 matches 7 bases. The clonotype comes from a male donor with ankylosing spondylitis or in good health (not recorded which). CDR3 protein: CASNAGELGEQFF. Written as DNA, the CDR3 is TGTGCCAGTAACGCGGGAGAGCTTGGTGAGCAGTTCTTC.